The rows below give T cell receptor beta chains drawn from one sample of a study of T cells after yellow fever vaccination. TCRdb re-derived calls from the 5' RACE reads in MiXCR, one entry per CDR3 protein. Counted here are over 100,000 distinct CDR3 sequences, 8.4% occurring once; the ten biggest clones make up roughly 25%. The starting material was CD8+ T cells sorted from PBMCs, obtained 45 days after the yellow fever booster vaccination. Every receptor here comes from a man aged 25 to 40 who received the YFV17D yellow fever vaccine. Both conserved end residues are part of each CDR3. A D gene is named only where the DNA matches it firmly. Where a row states a size, it is once, few, many or the class of an expanded clone; other rows omit it.

J,V,D,size,length,CDR3,DNA
TRBJ2-7,TRBV29-1,TRBD1,few,12,CSATGTGGLKYF,TGCAGCGCCACCGGGACAGGGGGCCTCAAGTACTTC
TRBJ2-7,TRBV18,.,many,12,CASSPLGDEQYF,TGTGCCAGCTCACCTCTCGGCGACGAGCAGTACTTC
TRBJ2-1,TRBV12-3/TRBV12-4,.,few,15,CASSFWGDSYNEQFF,TGTGCCAGCAGTTTCTGGGGGGATTCCTACAATGAGCAGTTCTTC
TRBJ2-7,TRBV28,TRBD1,.,15,CASRTPGQSLAEQYF,TGTGCCAGCAGGACTCCGGGACAGAGCCTTGCCGAGCAGTACTTC
TRBJ1-3,TRBV4-2,.,few,17,CASSLGGTLSAGNTIYF,TGTGCCAGCAGCCTCGGTGGCACTCTATCGGCTGGAAACACCATATATTTT
TRBJ2-3,TRBV5-6,.,many,13,CASSSQGPDTQYF,TGTGCCAGCAGCTCACAGGGCCCGGATACGCAGTATTTT
TRBJ2-1,TRBV5-1,TRBD2,many,17,CASSKRPLAGIVNEQFF,TGCGCCAGCAGCAAAAGACCACTAGCGGGAATAGTGAATGAGCAGTTCTTC
TRBJ2-4,TRBV20-1,.,many,13,CSARAAVENIQYF,TGCAGTGCTAGAGCGGCGGTAGAAAACATTCAGTACTTC
TRBJ2-1,TRBV9,.,many,14,CASSVGAAHNEQFF,TGTGCCAGCAGCGTAGGAGCGGCCCACAATGAGCAGTTCTTC
TRBJ2-5,TRBV5-1,TRBD2,many,14,CASSHTSGQETQYF,TGCGCCAGCAGCCATACTAGCGGCCAAGAGACCCAGTACTTC
TRBJ2-5,TRBV23-1,.,.,20,CASSQGREPLIRGEKGAQYF,TGCGCCAGCAGTCAAGGGCGAGAGCCGCTAATTCGGGGCGAAAAAGGAGCCCAGTACTTC
TRBJ2-3,TRBV28,.,.,16,CASSLGGGGSNDTQYF,TGTGCCAGCAGTTTAGGCGGGGGCGGGAGCAACGATACGCAGTATTTT
TRBJ2-3,TRBV7-8,TRBD2,many,18,CASSRGSPSGTYTDTQYF,TGTGCCAGCAGCCGGGGGTCGCCTAGCGGGACCTACACAGATACGCAGTATTTT
TRBJ1-2,TRBV27,.,few,14,CASSLGAGVGGYTF,TGTGCCAGCAGTTTGGGCGCGGGGGTGGGCGGCTACACCTTC
TRBJ2-7,TRBV28,.,many,14,CASSPRDSVYEQYF,TGTGCCAGCAGCCCAAGGGACTCCGTCTACGAGCAGTACTTC
TRBJ2-5,TRBV7-6,TRBD2,many,15,CASSSNLAGKETQYF,TGTGCCAGCAGCTCCAATCTAGCGGGGAAAGAGACCCAGTACTTC
TRBJ1-4,TRBV6-5,.,many,14,CASSLRSGGEKLFF,TGTGCCAGCAGTCTCCGGAGTGGGGGGGAAAAACTGTTTTTT
TRBJ2-7,TRBV4-3,.,.,13,CASSQDTAYEQYF,TGCGCCAGCAGCCAAGACACGGCCTACGAGCAGTACTTC